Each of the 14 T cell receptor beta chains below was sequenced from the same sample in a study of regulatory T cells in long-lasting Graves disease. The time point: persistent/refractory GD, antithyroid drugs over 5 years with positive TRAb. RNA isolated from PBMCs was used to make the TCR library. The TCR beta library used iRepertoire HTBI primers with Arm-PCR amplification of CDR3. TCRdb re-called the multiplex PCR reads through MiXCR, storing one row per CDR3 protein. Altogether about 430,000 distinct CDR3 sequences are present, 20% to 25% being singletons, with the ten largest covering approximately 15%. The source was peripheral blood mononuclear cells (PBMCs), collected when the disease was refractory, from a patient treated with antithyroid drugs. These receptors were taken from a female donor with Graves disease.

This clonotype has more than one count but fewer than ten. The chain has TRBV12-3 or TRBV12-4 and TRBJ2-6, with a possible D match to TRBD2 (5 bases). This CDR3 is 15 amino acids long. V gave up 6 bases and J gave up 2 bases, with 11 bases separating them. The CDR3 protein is CASSFGVAGANVLTF. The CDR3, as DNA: TGTGCCAGCAGCTTCGGGGTGGCTGGGGCCAACGTCCTGACTTTC.

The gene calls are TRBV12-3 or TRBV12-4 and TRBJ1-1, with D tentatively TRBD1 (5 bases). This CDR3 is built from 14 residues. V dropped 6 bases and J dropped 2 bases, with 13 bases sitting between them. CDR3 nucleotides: TGTGCCAGCAGGGCGACAGTACCTAACACTGAAGCTTTCTTT. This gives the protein CASRATVPNTEAFF.

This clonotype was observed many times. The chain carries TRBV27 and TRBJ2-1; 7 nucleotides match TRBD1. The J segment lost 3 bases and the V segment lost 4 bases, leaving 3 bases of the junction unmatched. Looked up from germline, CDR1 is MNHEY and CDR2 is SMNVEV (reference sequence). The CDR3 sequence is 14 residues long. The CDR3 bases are TGTGCCAGCAGTTCCGGGACAGTCTACAATGAGCAGTTCTTC. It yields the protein CASSSGTVYNEQFF.

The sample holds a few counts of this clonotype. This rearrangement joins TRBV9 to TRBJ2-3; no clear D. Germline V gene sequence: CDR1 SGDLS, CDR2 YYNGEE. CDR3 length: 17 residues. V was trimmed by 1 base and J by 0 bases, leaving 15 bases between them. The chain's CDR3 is CASSVSGWASSTDTQYF. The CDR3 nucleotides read TGTGCCAGCAGCGTATCCGGCTGGGCCTCTAGCACAGATACGCAGTATTTT.

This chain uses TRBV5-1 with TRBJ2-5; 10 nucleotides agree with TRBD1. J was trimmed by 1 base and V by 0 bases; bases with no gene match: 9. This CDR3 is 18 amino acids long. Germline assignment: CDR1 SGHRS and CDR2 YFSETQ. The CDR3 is CASSLGFRDRGIQETQYF. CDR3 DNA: TGCGCCAGCAGCTTGGGGTTTCGGGACAGGGGTATCCAAGAGACCCAGTACTTC.

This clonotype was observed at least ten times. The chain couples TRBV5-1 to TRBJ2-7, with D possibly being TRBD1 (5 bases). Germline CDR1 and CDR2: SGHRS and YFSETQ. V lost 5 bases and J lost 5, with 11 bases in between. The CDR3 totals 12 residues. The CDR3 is CASSFQGNEQYF. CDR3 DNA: TGCGCCAGCAGTTTCCAGGGAAACGAGCAGTACTTC.

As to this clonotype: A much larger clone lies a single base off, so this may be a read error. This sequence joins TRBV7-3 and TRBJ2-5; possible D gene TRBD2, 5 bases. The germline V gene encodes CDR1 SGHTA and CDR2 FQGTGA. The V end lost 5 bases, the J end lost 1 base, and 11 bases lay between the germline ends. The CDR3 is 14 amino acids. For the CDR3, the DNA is TGTGCCAGCAGCATGTCAGAGGGCCAAGAGACCCAGTACTTC. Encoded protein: CASSMSEGQETQYF.

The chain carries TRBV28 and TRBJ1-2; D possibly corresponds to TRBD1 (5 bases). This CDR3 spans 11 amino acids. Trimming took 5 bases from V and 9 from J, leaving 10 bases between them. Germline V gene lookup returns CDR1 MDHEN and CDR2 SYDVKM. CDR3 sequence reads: CASSGTRSYTF. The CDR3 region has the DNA TGTGCCAGCAGTGGGACCCGGAGCTACACCTTC.

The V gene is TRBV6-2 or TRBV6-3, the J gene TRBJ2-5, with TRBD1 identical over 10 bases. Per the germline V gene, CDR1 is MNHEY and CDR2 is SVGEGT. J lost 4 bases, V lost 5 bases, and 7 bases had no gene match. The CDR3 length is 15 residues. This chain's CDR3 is CASSELGTGVETQYF. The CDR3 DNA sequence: TGTGCCAGCAGTGAACTGGGGACAGGGGTAGAGACCCAGTACTTC.

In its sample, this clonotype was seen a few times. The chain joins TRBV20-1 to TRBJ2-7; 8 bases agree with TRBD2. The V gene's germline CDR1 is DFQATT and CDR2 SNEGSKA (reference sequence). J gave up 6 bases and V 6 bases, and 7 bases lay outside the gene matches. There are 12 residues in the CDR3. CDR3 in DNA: TGCAGTGCATACGGACTAGCCGCCGAGCAGTACTTC. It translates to CSAYGLAAEQYF.

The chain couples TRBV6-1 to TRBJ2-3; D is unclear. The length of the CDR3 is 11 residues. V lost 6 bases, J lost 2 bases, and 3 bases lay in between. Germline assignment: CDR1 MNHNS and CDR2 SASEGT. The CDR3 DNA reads TGTGCCAGCAGGGCCACAGATACGCAGTATTTT. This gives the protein CASRATDTQYF.

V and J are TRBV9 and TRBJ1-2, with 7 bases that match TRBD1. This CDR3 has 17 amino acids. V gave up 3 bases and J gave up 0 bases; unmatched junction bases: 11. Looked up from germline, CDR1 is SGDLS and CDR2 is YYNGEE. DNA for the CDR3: TGTGCCAGCAGCGCTCAACAGGGGCGGGTAGCTAACTATGGCTACACCTTC. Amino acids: CASSAQQGRVANYGYTF.

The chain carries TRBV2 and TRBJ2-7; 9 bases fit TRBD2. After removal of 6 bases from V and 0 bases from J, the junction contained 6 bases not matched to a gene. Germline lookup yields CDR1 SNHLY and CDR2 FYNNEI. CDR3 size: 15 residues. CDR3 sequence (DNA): TGTGCCAGCAGAATCCAGACTAGCGGCTCCTACGAGCAGTACTTC. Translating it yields CASRIQTSGSYEQYF.

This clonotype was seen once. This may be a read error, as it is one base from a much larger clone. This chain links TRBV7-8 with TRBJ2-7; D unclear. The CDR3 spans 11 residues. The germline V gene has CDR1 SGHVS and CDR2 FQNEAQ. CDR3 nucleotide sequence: TGTGCCAGCAGCTTAGAGGCAGAGCAGTGCTTC. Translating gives CASSLEAEQCF.